This T cell receptor (beta chain) was observed in a study of T cell changes during pregnancy in multiple sclerosis. Data came from immunoSEQ multiplex PCR; TCRdb stores just in-frame clones and leaves some out. The sample lists about 75,000 clones; more than 80% were seen once. V lost 3 bases to trimming and J lost 6 bases; unmatched junction nucleotides: 3. The CDR3 has 14 residues. Germline V gene lookup returns CDR1 SGHNT and CDR2 YYREEE (reference sequence). The origin of this receptor is a female donor in good health, enrolled as a control in a pregnancy study. The source material was peripheral blood, sampled in the first trimester of pregnancy. The V gene is TRBV5-4, the J gene TRBJ1-6; 7 bases agree with TRBD1. The CDR3: CASSWGQINSPLHF. The CDR3 region has the DNA TGTGCCAGCAGCTGGGGACAGATTAATTCACCCCTCCACTTT.